Reported below is one T cell receptor beta chain. No antigen is known for it. These data come from a study of monozygotic twins with inflammatory bowel disease. Study-wide points: Data gave no support to a single strong signal or clonotype associated with IBD. Lower TCRbeta diversity (inverse Simpson) was seen in IBD patients than in healthy co-twins.

The CDR3 loop spans 14 amino acids. The germline gives CDR1 DFQATT, CDR2 SNEGSKA (reference sequence). Nested PCRs of approximately 16 and 10 cycles, two in total, were run on TCRalpha and TCRbeta cDNA. TCRdb reprocessed the 5' RACE reads and keeps a single row for each CDR3 protein, giving no DNA. This repertoire includes some 170,000 distinct CDR3 sequences. The TCR originated in a human donor with ulcerative colitis or Crohn's disease, or a healthy co-twin of an affected twin (not recorded which). V usage is TRBV20-1 and J usage is TRBJ2-2; there is no DNA to check the TCRdb D call of TRBD1. The specimen sequenced was blood. The CDR3 sequence is CSASETGNAGELFF.